Here is one T cell receptor (beta chain) with its context. Its antigen is unknown. Deep was the level used in running the assay. Per the original data handling: Junction-only immunoSEQ data arrived without quality scores, meaning filtering differed. The assay was immunoSEQ multiplex PCR, and TCRdb's table has in-frame clones only and misses some. V and J calls and clone size come straight from that table; D and trimming were deduced from the DNA. The table has over a million clones, around 78% seen once. CDR1 and CDR2 (germline): SGHTA, FQGNSA. V lost 4 bases and J lost 6; bases outside the gene matches: 6. The CDR3 is 14 residues long. The data originate from a study of shared clonotypes between healthy human individuals. Across the study: A couple of women and a few men aged 18 to 49 made up the donors. Findings and caveats of the study: Generation probabilities were higher for clonotypes shared across all four sorted-subset donors than for unshared ones.

Sequenced input: memory CD4+ T cells from PBMCs. Subset described: CD45RA-negative fraction. The clonotype comes from a man aged 18 to 35 in good health. Some clones in this sample may be carry-over from other donors' samples. The V and J genes are TRBV7-2 and TRBJ2-7; 10 bases line up with TRBD1. The CDR3 DNA follows: TGTGCCAGCAGCTCCTTCGGGACAGGGGTCGAGCAGTACTTC. As protein: CASSSFGTGVEQYF.